These T cell receptor beta chains were read from a single sample in a study of blood T cell repertoires in COVID-19. Method: immunoSEQ multiplex PCR; TCRdb's copy keeps in-frame clones and lacks some. The top ten hold approximately 2% of the sample, which has a few hundred thousand clones, 70% to 90% seen once. The sample comprised PBMCs or T cells enriched from blood (not recorded which). The receptors originated from a woman in her forties or fifties who had recovered from COVID-19. Each CDR3 is given with its conserved first and last residue. A D gene is named only where the DNA matches it firmly. Rows give clone size only sometimes, using once, few, many, or a class for an expanded clone.

clone size,V gene,CDR3 length,D gene,J gene,CDR3 DNA,CDR3 protein
.,TRBV5-6,17,TRBD1,TRBJ1-2,TGTGCCAGCAGCAGTCGTCCGGGACAGGGCACCGACTATGGCTACACCTTC,CASSSRPGQGTDYGYTF
.,TRBV5-4,13,TRBD2,TRBJ2-1,TGTGCCAGCAGAGGAAGCGGGAGGGGTGAGCAGTTCTTC,CASRGSGRGEQFF
.,TRBV6-1,14,.,TRBJ2-7,TGTGCCAGCAGTGATTGGGGGGGCACCTACGAGCAGTACTTC,CASSDWGGTYEQYF
.,TRBV29-1,10,.,TRBJ1-1,TGCAGCGTTGTTGTCGCTGAAGCTTTCTTT,CSVVVAEAFF
.,TRBV2,15,.,TRBJ2-5,TGTGCCAGCAGTGAAGAAGGGACAAACCAAGAGACCCAGTACTTC,CASSEEGTNQETQYF
.,TRBV29-1,12,TRBD1,TRBJ2-7,TGCAGCGCAACGACAGGGGGCTACGAGCAGTACTTC,CSATTGGYEQYF
.,TRBV7-9,17,TRBD2,TRBJ2-1,TGTGCCAGCAGCCCTGGAGGGGGTAGCGGGAAAAACAATGAGCAGTTCTTC,CASSPGGGSGKNNEQFF
.,TRBV2,13,.,TRBJ1-2,TGTGCCAGCAGTCCCGACATTTACTATGGCTACACCTTC,CASSPDIYYGYTF
.,TRBV29-1,12,.,TRBJ2-7,TGCAGCGTTGGGGGACTTTACTACGAGCAGTACTTC,CSVGGLYYEQYF
.,TRBV11-2,14,.,TRBJ2-2,TGTGCCAGCAGCTTCAGGGAGAACACCGGGGAGCTGTTTTTT,CASSFRENTGELFF
.,TRBV19,14,TRBD1,TRBJ2-2,TGTGCCAGAGACGGGACAGACTTAACCGGGGAGCTGTTTTTT,CARDGTDLTGELFF
.,TRBV5-4,16,.,TRBJ2-3,TGTGCCAGCAGCCTAGGGACATCCCTCCTCGAAGATACGCAGTATTTT,CASSLGTSLLEDTQYF
.,TRBV6-5,12,TRBD1,TRBJ1-1,TGTGCCAGCAGCAGGACAGGTGATGAAGCTTTCTTT,CASSRTGDEAFF
few,TRBV7-9,15,TRBD2,TRBJ2-1,TGTGCCAGCAGCTTTAGCGGGGCCAGACGGAATGAGCAGTTCTTC,CASSFSGARRNEQFF
.,TRBV14,16,.,TRBJ1-1,TGTGCCAGCAGCAGATCGTGGACAGATTGGGGCACTGAAGCTTTCTTT,CASSRSWTDWGTEAFF
.,TRBV7-9,14,TRBD1,TRBJ2-7,TGTGCCAGCAGTTTGGACAGGCCACCCAACGAGCAGTACTTC,CASSLDRPPNEQYF
.,TRBV12-5,14,TRBD2,TRBJ2-1,TGTGCTAGTGGTTTGGGCGGGGGATACAATGAGCAGTTCTTC,CASGLGGGYNEQFF
.,TRBV7-2,14,.,TRBJ1-5,TGTGCCAGCAGCTTAGACAGGAGCAATCAGCCCCAGCATTTT,CASSLDRSNQPQHF
.,TRBV7-9,16,.,TRBJ1-5,TGTGCCAGCAGCTTAGGTGGGCAGGGTATTCCGCAGCCCCAGCATTTT,CASSLGGQGIPQPQHF
.,TRBV19,14,.,TRBJ2-7,TGTGCCAGTAAGGGGATTGACAGCCCCTACGAGCAGTACTTC,CASKGIDSPYEQYF
.,TRBV5-4,15,TRBD2,TRBJ2-1,TGTGCCAGCAGCTTGGCGCTAGCGGGAGGGGATGAGCAGTTCTTC,CASSLALAGGDEQFF
.,TRBV21-1,19,.,TRBJ2-3,TGTGCCAGCAGCAAAGGCGAAACCTGGACTAGCGGACACACAGATACGCAGTATTTT,CASSKGETWTSGHTDTQYF
.,TRBV6-1,14,.,TRBJ2-7,TGTGCCAGCAGTGAAATGGTTGGAGTTTTCGAGCAGTACTTC,CASSEMVGVFEQYF
.,TRBV5-1,12,.,TRBJ2-2,TGCGCCAGCAGCTTGCTCACCGGGGAGCTGTTTTTT,CASSLLTGELFF
.,TRBV11-2,15,.,TRBJ1-1,TGTGCCAGCAGCTTAGAGGGGGCGAGGAACACTGAAGCTTTCTTT,CASSLEGARNTEAFF
.,TRBV3-1/TRBV3-2,15,.,TRBJ2-7,TGTGCCAGCAGCCAGGCTTATGGGGGGATCTACGAGCAGTACTTC,CASSQAYGGIYEQYF
few,TRBV19,15,.,TRBJ2-7,TGTGCCAGTAGATTGAGAGGGGGAGGGCCGTACGAGCAGTACTTC,CASRLRGGGPYEQYF
.,TRBV11-2,15,TRBD1,TRBJ1-2,TGTGCCAGCAGCTTTCGCAGGTCCAGGGGGCCTGGCTACACCTTC,CASSFRRSRGPGYTF
few,TRBV9,15,TRBD1,TRBJ1-2,TGTGCCAGCAGCCCCGGACAGGAAACCCTCTATGGCTACACCTTC,CASSPGQETLYGYTF
.,TRBV19,18,.,TRBJ2-2,TGTGCCAGTAGTATTTGGGCATTGGGGCAGGCGAAGACCGGGGAGCTGTTTTTT,CASSIWALGQAKTGELFF
.,TRBV19,15,TRBD2,TRBJ2-7,TGTGCCAGTAGTACTACTAGCGGGAGGGCCGGCGAGCAGTACTTC,CASSTTSGRAGEQYF
.,TRBV5-1,15,.,TRBJ1-4,TGCGCCAGCAGCTTGAGTCAGGGTTCGAATGAAAAACTGTTTTTT,CASSLSQGSNEKLFF
once,TRBV10-3,14,TRBD2,TRBJ2-7,TGTGCCATCAGTTCTACTAGCGGCTACAACGAGCAGTACTTC,CAISSTSGYNEQYF
.,TRBV24-1,16,.,TRBJ2-2,TGTGCCACCAGTGATTCGGGTAGCGGGAACACCGGGGAGCTGTTTTTT,CATSDSGSGNTGELFF
.,TRBV7-9,13,TRBD1,TRBJ1-2,TGTGCCAGCAGCCCAACAGGGGGCTATGGCTACACCTTC,CASSPTGGYGYTF
.,TRBV4-1,16,TRBD2,TRBJ2-1,TGCGCCAGCAGCCAAGGGAACGGGAGGGGCTACAATGAGCAGTTCTTC,CASSQGNGRGYNEQFF
.,TRBV28,15,.,TRBJ1-1,TGTGCCATCCAAAACCCCGGGACACTGAACACTGAAGCTTTCTTT,CAIQNPGTLNTEAFF
once,TRBV9,16,.,TRBJ2-3,TGTGCCAGCAGCGTATCTGGGGGACTTCACACAGATACGCAGTATTTT,CASSVSGGLHTDTQYF
.,TRBV28,12,.,TRBJ2-3,TGTGCCAGCAGTTTATACACTAATACGCAGTATTTT,CASSLYTNTQYF
.,TRBV28,15,TRBD2,TRBJ2-7,TGTGCCAGCAGAGTTAGCGGGCTTAGCTCCTACGAGCAGTACTTC,CASRVSGLSSYEQYF
.,TRBV7-2,15,.,TRBJ2-1,TGTGCCAGCAGCTTAATGCAGGGGCGATACAATGAGCAGTTCTTC,CASSLMQGRYNEQFF
once,TRBV14,16,TRBD1,TRBJ1-6,TGTGCCAGCAGCCACCGGACAGGGGCCGGTAATTCACCCCTCCACTTT,CASSHRTGAGNSPLHF
few,TRBV11-2,16,.,TRBJ2-5,TGTGCCAGCAGCTTAGGGGGGGCTAGCGGTTCTTTGACCCAGTACTTC,CASSLGGASGSLTQYF
.,TRBV7-2,13,.,TRBJ2-5,TGTGCCAGCAGCTTATCCAGGGAAGAGACCCAGTACTTC,CASSLSREETQYF
.,TRBV5-1,14,.,TRBJ2-1,TGCGCCAGCAGCTTGTCAGGGGGGTTGCATGAGCAGTTCTTC,CASSLSGGLHEQFF
.,TRBV9,16,TRBD2,TRBJ2-7,TGTGCCAGCAGCGTAGCGGGGACTAGCGGGCGCTACGAGCAGTACTTC,CASSVAGTSGRYEQYF
few,TRBV3-1/TRBV3-2,14,.,TRBJ1-2,TGTGCCAGCAGTCCGGACACCACTAACTATGGCTACACCTTC,CASSPDTTNYGYTF
.,TRBV29-1,15,.,TRBJ2-6,TGCAGCGTTGTCGTCCTAAACTCTGGGGCCAACGTCCTGACTTTC,CSVVVLNSGANVLTF
.,TRBV4-2,17,TRBD2,TRBJ2-3,TGTGCCAGCAGCCAAGATGTAGCGGGCCAAACCACAGATACGCAGTATTTT,CASSQDVAGQTTDTQYF
.,TRBV11-1,14,.,TRBJ2-2,TGTGCCAGCAGCTTAGTCAGGGTGGACGGGGAGCTGTTTTTT,CASSLVRVDGELFF
.,TRBV9,16,TRBD1,TRBJ2-7,TGTGCCAGCACCGCGAGAGGGACAGGGGGCGTCTACGAGCAGTACTTC,CASTARGTGGVYEQYF
.,TRBV10-2,17,TRBD2,TRBJ2-7,TGCGCCAGCAGAGGTGGCGAAAGCGGGAGCTACTTCTACGAGCAGTACTTC,CASRGGESGSYFYEQYF
once,TRBV5-1,15,.,TRBJ1-4,TGCGCCAGCAGCCTACAGGGCGCAACTAATGAAAAACTGTTTTTT,CASSLQGATNEKLFF